The entry that follows covers one T cell receptor (beta chain) sequence. The sample comes from a study of cytomegalovirus exposure and HLA in healthy donors. The PCR contained 60 Vbeta and 13 Jbeta primers. Some clones are missing from TCRdb's copy, which holds only in-frame ones; the method was immunoSEQ multiplex PCR. The sample has around 130,000 clones; roughly 76% are singletons. Germline-derived CDR1 and CDR2 are SGHVS and FQNEAQ. The V and J ends lost 4 bases and 10 bases, in that order; junction bases with no gene match: 9. The CDR3 is 14 residues long. The receptor comes from a man under 40 in good health and CMV-seronegative. The specimen was PBMCs. V usage is TRBV7-8 and J usage is TRBJ1-4; 7 bases line up with TRBD1. Here the CDR3 DNA reads TGTGCCAGCAGCTATGAACAGGGGAGAGGAAAACTGTTTTTT. It yields the protein CASSYEQGRGKLFF.